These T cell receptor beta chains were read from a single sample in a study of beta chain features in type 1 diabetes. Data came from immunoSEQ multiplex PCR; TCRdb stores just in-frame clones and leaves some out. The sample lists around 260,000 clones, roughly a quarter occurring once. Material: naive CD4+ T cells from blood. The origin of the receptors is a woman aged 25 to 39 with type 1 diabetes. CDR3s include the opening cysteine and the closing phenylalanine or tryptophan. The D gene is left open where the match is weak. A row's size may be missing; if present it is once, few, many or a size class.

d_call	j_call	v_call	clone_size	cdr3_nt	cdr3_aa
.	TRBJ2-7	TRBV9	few	TGTGCCAGCAGCCCTCGCCGAGGGTCCTACGAGCAGTACTTC	CASSPRRGSYEQYF
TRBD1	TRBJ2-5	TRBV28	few	TGTGCCAGCAGTTTACACCCCGACAGGGTACAGACCCAGTACTTC	CASSLHPDRVQTQYF
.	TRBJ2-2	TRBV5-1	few	TGCGCCAGCAGCTTGCCGGACAGTCGACGAACCGGGGAGCTGTTTTTT	CASSLPDSRRTGELFF
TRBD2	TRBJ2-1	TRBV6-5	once	TGTGCCAGCAGGCCGACTAGCACAACAGAGCAGTTCTTC	CASRPTSTTEQFF
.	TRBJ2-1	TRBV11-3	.	TGTGCCAGCAGCTTAGCTGGAGCCTCCTACAATGAGCAGTTCTTC	CASSLAGASYNEQFF
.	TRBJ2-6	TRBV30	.	TGTGCCTGGGAGGGAGGGGCCAACGTCCTGACTTTC	CAWEGGANVLTF
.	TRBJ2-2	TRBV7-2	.	TGTGCCAGCAGCTTACGAGGGCAGGGAGGCACCGGGGAGCTGTTTTTT	CASSLRGQGGTGELFF
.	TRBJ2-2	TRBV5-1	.	TGCGCCAGCAGGCCGGGTTCGAACACCGGGGAGCTGTTTTTT	CASRPGSNTGELFF
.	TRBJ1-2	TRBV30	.	TGTGCCTGGAGCGCTCAGGGAATTGGCGGCTACACCTTC	CAWSAQGIGGYTF
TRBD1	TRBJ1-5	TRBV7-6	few	TGTGCCAGCAGCTTAAACAGGGGGTTCAATCAGCCCCAGCATTTT	CASSLNRGFNQPQHF